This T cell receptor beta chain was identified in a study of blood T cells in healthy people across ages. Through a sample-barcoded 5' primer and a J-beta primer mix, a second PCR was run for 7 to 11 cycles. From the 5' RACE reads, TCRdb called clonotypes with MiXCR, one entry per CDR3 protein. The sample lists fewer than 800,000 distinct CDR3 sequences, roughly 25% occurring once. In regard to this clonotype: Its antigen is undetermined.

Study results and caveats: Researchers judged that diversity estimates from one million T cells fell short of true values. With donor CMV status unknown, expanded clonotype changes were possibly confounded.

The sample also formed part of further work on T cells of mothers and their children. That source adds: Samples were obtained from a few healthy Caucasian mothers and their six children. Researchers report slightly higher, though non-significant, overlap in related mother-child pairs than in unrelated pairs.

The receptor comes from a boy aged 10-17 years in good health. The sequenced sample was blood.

The CDR3 nucleotides are TGCAGTGCTAGAGGGGGACAGGCGGGGGAGACCCAGTACTTC. Its protein product is CSARGGQAGETQYF. The chain joins TRBV20-1 to TRBJ2-5; 8 nucleotides line up with TRBD1. The CDR3 consists of 14 residues. The junction had 6 bases not matched to a gene; V was cut back by 1 base and J by 5 bases. Germline V gives CDR1 DFQATT, CDR2 SNEGSKA (reference sequence).